This T cell receptor (beta chain) was recovered during a study of CD4 T cells in lung cancer (dated by TCRdb to between 2018 and 2021). Study-level background: In the study, blood T cells of NSCLC patients were screened for responses to candidate mutation-encoded neoepitopes, and neoantigen-specific CD4+ T-cell clones and TCRs were isolated. Tumor and non-adjacent lung tissue came from a handful of patients undergoing curative-intent resections for stage I-III non-small cell lung cancer. Aged 60 to 69 when blood was donated, the resected patients, most of whom were former smokers, had either lung adenocarcinoma or squamous cell carcinoma. Before blood donation, patients had received treatments including platinum chemotherapy, and some received nivolumab or pembrolizumab. Deep sequencing of TCRB was used to follow the frequency of neoantigen-specific clonotypes in tumor resections, non-adjacent lung and cultured T-cell products. The paper's findings and limits, for the study overall: Some blood-derived responses might be explained by in vitro priming of naive T cells or cross-reactivity rather than by memory responses to the cancer.

The library came from the immunoSEQ multiplex PCR assay. DNA was isolated with Qiagen DNeasy or QIAamp micro DNA kits and TCRB sequenced with the Adaptive Biotechnology human TCRB sequencing kit. TCRB libraries were sequenced on an Illumina MiSeq. The authors processed their data as follows. The kit provider's software was used to analyze TCRB sequence data, and Fisher's exact test was used to test clonotype templates for tumor enrichment. Imported from immuneACCESS, the table was reduced by TCRdb to in-frame sequences with V and J called. These copies leave out some clones; in studies compared against another copy, an unresolved V gene accounts for under half, and the cause of the remainder is not known. Clone size and the V and J calls come from that table; the DNA yielded D and trimming. Within this sample are about 10,000 clones, with over 50% of them counted one time only. Approximately 15% of the sample lies in the top ten.

Non-adjacent lung tissue was collected from the same resection as far from the malignant lesion as possible, at a distance of at least 3 cm. To note about this clone: Its recognized antigen is unknown. Per-nucleotide qualities are absent, and no much larger clonotype sits a single base away.

Counted from cysteine to phenylalanine, this CDR3 has 12 amino acids. Only the CDR3 region is kept as DNA, spanning 36 bases read in frame from base 1. V loses 2 bases of germline sequence and J loses 4 bases, and the interval between the two ends is 5 bases. The germline V gene specifies LGHNT as CDR1 and FRNRAP as CDR2. The specimen sequenced was normal lung tissue taken away from the tumor. The TCR was taken from a man aged 55 to 70 with non-small cell lung cancer. The V and J segments used are TRBV12-5 and TRBJ2-5; the D gene is unclear. The CDR3 in this case is CASGLRGETQYF. Read as DNA, the sequence is TGTGCTAGTGGTTTGCGCGGAGAGACCCAGTACTTC.